The rows below give T cell receptor beta chains drawn from one sample of a study of blood T cell repertoires in COVID-19. TCRdb's copy holds only in-frame clones and misses some; the assay was immunoSEQ multiplex PCR. The data contain about 35,000 clones, 80% to 90% of them singletons. The sequenced material came from peripheral blood. These receptors all come from a human donor in a cohort sampled during active COVID-19. Both conserved end residues are part of each CDR3. Fields, in order: V gene, clone size, D gene, J gene, CDR3 protein, CDR3 DNA. A D gene is named only where the DNA matches it firmly. Only some rows state a clone size, as once, few, many or a class for expanded clones.

>TRBV7-8|once|-|TRBJ1-2
CASSRAPRDNRGYTF
TGTGCCAGCAGCCGAGCCCCCCGGGACAATCGTGGCTACACCTTC
>TRBV6-2/TRBV6-3|-|TRBD2|TRBJ2-5
CASSYKRLAAQEYF
TGTGCCAGCAGTTATAAGCGACTAGCGGCCCAAGAGTACTTC
>TRBV10-1|-|-|TRBJ2-7
CASSGYPLLRGSSRYEQYF
TGCGCCAGCAGTGGTTATCCCCTCCTTCGGGGGAGTTCACGGTACGAGCAGTACTTC
>TRBV30|-|-|TRBJ1-1
CAWSVRGANTEAFF
TGTGCCTGGAGTGTACGGGGGGCTAACACTGAAGCTTTCTTT
>TRBV30|once|-|TRBJ1-2
CAWKRRGSSYGYTF
TGTGCCTGGAAGAGGCGGGGATCGAGCTATGGCTACACCTTC
>TRBV15|-|TRBD2|TRBJ2-2
CATSREGWLAGENTGELFF
TGTGCCACCAGCAGAGAAGGGTGGCTAGCGGGGGAGAACACCGGGGAGCTGTTTTTT
>TRBV19|few|-|TRBJ2-2
CASSMGGPGELFF
TGTGCCAGTAGTATGGGTGGGCCCGGGGAGCTGTTTTTT
>TRBV14|-|-|TRBJ2-5
CASSPNLGTQYF
TGTGCCAGCAGCCCGAACCTCGGGACCCAGTACTTC
>TRBV5-1|-|TRBD2|TRBJ2-1
CASSSAGGTYNEQFF
TGCGCCAGCAGCTCTGCGGGGGGCACATACAATGAGCAGTTCTTC
>TRBV7-6|-|TRBD1|TRBJ2-7
CASSLTGASYEQYF
TGTGCCAGCAGCTTAACAGGGGCCTCCTACGAGCAGTACTTC
>TRBV5-1|-|-|TRBJ1-2
CASSPRGGNYGYTF
TGCGCCAGCAGCCCGAGGGGGGGAAACTATGGCTACACCTTC
>TRBV11-1|few|TRBD1|TRBJ1-1
CASSLPDRGGTEAFF
TGTGCCAGCAGCTTGCCTGACAGGGGGGGAACTGAAGCTTTCTTT
>TRBV25-1|-|-|TRBJ2-4
CASSPQGAKNIQYF
TGTGCCAGCAGTCCTCAGGGAGCCAAAAACATTCAGTACTTC
>TRBV25-1|-|-|TRBJ2-1
CASSEYGGRGEQFF
TGTGCCAGCAGTGAATACGGGGGAAGGGGTGAGCAGTTCTTC
>TRBV3-1/TRBV3-2|-|TRBD1|TRBJ2-5
CASSQQRQGRQKETQYF
TGTGCCAGCAGCCAACAGAGACAGGGGCGACAAAAAGAGACCCAGTACTTC
>TRBV3-1/TRBV3-2|-|-|TRBJ2-2
CASSQVGLAFANTGELFF
TGTGCCAGCAGCCAAGTGGGGCTAGCGTTCGCGAACACCGGGGAGCTGTTTTTT
>TRBV6-1|-|TRBD2|TRBJ2-1
CASSGLAGRMGNEQFF
TGTGCCAGCAGTGGCCTAGCGGGAAGGATGGGCAATGAGCAGTTCTTC
>TRBV29-1|once|TRBD2|TRBJ2-1
CSVARLAGGKGEQFF
TGCAGCGTGGCTCGTCTAGCGGGGGGCAAAGGTGAGCAGTTCTTC
>TRBV6-5|-|TRBD2|TRBJ2-7
CASSFGRKWSYEQYF
TGTGCCAGCAGTTTCGGGAGGAAGTGGTCCTACGAGCAGTACTTC
>TRBV25-1|-|-|TRBJ1-2
CASRSTGGSYGYTF
TGTGCCAGCCGCAGCACTGGGGGGTCTTATGGCTACACCTTC
>TRBV19|-|TRBD2|TRBJ2-1
CASQGLAPYNEQFF
TGTGCCAGTCAGGGACTAGCGCCCTACAATGAGCAGTTCTTC
>TRBV9|-|TRBD1|TRBJ1-2
CASSEAPTGNYGYTF
TGTGCCAGCAGCGAGGCCCCGACAGGGAACTATGGCTACACCTTC
>TRBV13|-|-|TRBJ1-2
CASSLQVGQRYGYTF
TGTGCCAGCAGCTTACAGGTGGGGCAGAGGTATGGCTACACCTTC
>TRBV5-1|few|-|TRBJ1-1
CASSSFTPEGGEAFF
TGCGCCAGCAGCTCTTTTACCCCGGAGGGTGGTGAAGCTTTCTTT
>TRBV6-5|-|TRBD1|TRBJ1-2
CASRATGGYGYTF
TGTGCCAGCAGGGCTACAGGGGGCTATGGCTACACCTTC
>TRBV2|once|TRBD1|TRBJ2-5
CASTTSRQGAHKETQYF
TGTGCCAGCACGACATCCCGGCAGGGGGCTCATAAAGAGACCCAGTACTTC
>TRBV4-1|few|-|TRBJ1-1
CASSQRGSLSGDTEAFF
TGCGCCAGCAGCCAACGGGGAAGCCTTTCAGGGGACACTGAAGCTTTCTTT
>TRBV28|-|-|TRBJ2-7
CASSGSNLPPYEQYF
TGTGCCAGCAGTGGGAGTAACCTACCTCCCTACGAGCAGTACTTC
>TRBV11-2|-|TRBD2|TRBJ2-3
CASSFGLAGGKPDTQYF
TGTGCCAGCAGCTTTGGGCTAGCGGGGGGGAAACCAGATACGCAGTATTTT
>TRBV4-1|-|-|TRBJ1-1
CASSQDRGGSEAFF
TGCGCCAGCAGCCAAGACCGGGGGGGCTCTGAAGCTTTCTTT
>TRBV28|few|-|TRBJ2-1
CASSLAEGSSYNEQFF
TGTGCCAGCAGTTTAGCCGAGGGAAGCTCCTACAATGAGCAGTTCTTC
>TRBV20-1|-|-|TRBJ2-5
CSARASKTQYF
TGCAGTGCTAGGGCTTCGAAGACCCAGTACTTC
>TRBV12-5|once|-|TRBJ1-1
CASGLVRNTEAFF
TGTGCTAGTGGTTTGGTCAGAAACACTGAAGCTTTCTTT
>TRBV21-1|-|-|TRBJ1-5
CASSPRRTGDSNQPQHF
TGTGCCAGCAGCCCTCGGCGGACAGGAGATAGCAATCAGCCCCAGCATTTT
>TRBV4-2|-|TRBD2|TRBJ2-2
CASSRPGLATGELFF
TGTGCCAGCAGTCGACCGGGACTAGCGACCGGGGAGCTGTTTTTT
>TRBV29-1|few|TRBD1|TRBJ2-5
CSVEPRDREETQYF
TGCAGCGTTGAACCTCGGGACAGGGAGGAGACCCAGTACTTC
>TRBV30|-|TRBD1|TRBJ2-7
CAWRSRDSSYEQYF
TGTGCCTGGAGGTCTCGGGACAGCTCCTACGAGCAGTACTTC
>TRBV6-5|few|-|TRBJ1-2
CASSTRTANYGYTF
TGTGCCAGCAGTACTCGAACAGCTAACTATGGCTACACCTTC
>TRBV28|-|TRBD1|TRBJ1-6
CASSFTLVGRGRGPPLHF
TGTGCCAGCAGTTTCACTTTGGTCGGCAGGGGGCGCGGGCCACCCCTCCACTTT
>TRBV3-1/TRBV3-2|-|-|TRBJ2-3
CASSQSQRTDTQYF
TGTGCCAGCAGCCAAAGCCAGAGGACAGATACGCAGTATTTT
>TRBV19|-|TRBD1|TRBJ1-2
CASSIPGGPSGYTF
TGTGCCAGTAGTATCCCAGGGGGCCCCTCCGGCTACACCTTC
>TRBV21-1|-|-|TRBJ2-6
CASSKGEGPGANVLTF
TGTGCCAGCAGTAAGGGGGAGGGGCCTGGGGCCAACGTCCTGACTTTC
>TRBV28|-|-|TRBJ1-2
CASSFRGDYGYTF
TGTGCCAGCAGTTTCAGAGGAGACTATGGCTACACCTTC
>TRBV25-1|-|TRBD2|TRBJ2-3
CASSQKRGGRTDTQYF
TGTGCCAGCAGTCAAAAGCGGGGGGGCCGAACAGATACGCAGTATTTT
>TRBV10-3|-|-|TRBJ2-5
CAISDIGGRAHQETQYF
TGTGCCATCAGTGATATAGGAGGGCGGGCTCATCAAGAGACCCAGTACTTC